These 10 T cell receptor beta chains came from one sample sequenced in a study of T-cell reconstitution after alpha-beta-depleted transplantation in children. The TCRbeta library was prepared with unique molecular identifiers. TCRdb redid the calling of the PCR reads with MiXCR, one entry per CDR3 protein. The sample has 600,000 or so distinct CDR3 sequences, 23% seen once; the top ten hold less than 15%. This specimen consisted of PBMCs, mostly from graft donor cells, obtained 360 days after TCRalphabeta/CD19-depleted stem cell transplant. Source of these receptors: a boy under two years old who had a stem cell transplant for acute myeloid leukemia, so the T cells may come from the graft donor.

There are a few counts of this clonotype. The chain links TRBV6-5 to TRBJ1-3; D is uncertain. Looked up from germline, CDR1 is MNHEY and CDR2 is SVGAGI. CDR3 length equals 15 residues. The ends were cut back, 0 bases at V and 4 bases at J, with 10 bases in the middle. The CDR3 reads CASSYSRHIGNTIYF. Here the CDR3 DNA reads TGTGCCAGCAGTTACTCCCGACACATAGGAAACACCATATATTTT.

This clonotype was counted at least ten times. This sequence joins TRBV7-2 and TRBJ2-1, with D uncertain. Germline V gene data show CDR1 as SGHTA and CDR2 as FQGNSA. The germline V and J ends were trimmed by 2 bases and 3 bases, with 17 bases remaining between them. The CDR3 consists of 17 residues. The CDR3 here is CASSLPLTDANYNEQFF. The CDR3 DNA follows: TGTGCCAGCAGCTTACCCTTGACGGACGCCAACTACAATGAGCAGTTCTTC.

This clonotype was observed a handful of times. The chain links TRBV29-1 to TRBJ1-2; D is possibly TRBD1 (5 bases). Germline V lookup: CDR1 SQVTM, CDR2 ANQGSEA. The CDR3 extends over 12 amino acids. The V and J ends lost 1 base and 4 bases respectively, with 7 bases between them. As DNA, the CDR3 is TGCAGCGTTGAAGGCAGGGCCTATGGCTACACCTTC. Its translation: CSVEGRAYGYTF.

This clonotype was picked up many times. The chain links TRBV29-1 to TRBJ2-7; D is tentatively TRBD1 or TRBD2 (5 bases each). Trimming pared 4 bases from V and 5 bases from J, leaving 18 bases between. Germline loops: CDR1 SQVTM, CDR2 ANQGSEA. The length of the CDR3 is 14 residues. The CDR3 is CSVVGDQVNDEQYF. For the CDR3, the DNA is TGCAGCGTTGTAGGGGACCAGGTTAACGACGAGCAGTACTTC.

This clonotype was found many times. The V and J genes are TRBV12-3 or TRBV12-4 and TRBJ2-5; no firm D call. Trimming took off 4 bases at V and 2 bases at J, with 11 bases between the two ends. The CDR3 has 14 amino acids. CDR3 protein: CASSSSRSQETQYF. CDR3 nucleotides: TGTGCCAGCAGTTCCTCGCGGAGTCAAGAGACCCAGTACTTC.

The table lists this clonotype with a few counts. The chain recombines TRBV6-5 with TRBJ2-1; perhaps TRBD1 as D (6 bases). The CDR3 loop spans 16 amino acids. The V gene lost 0 bases and the J gene lost 0 bases, with 9 bases spanning the gap. Germline loops: CDR1 MNHEY, CDR2 SVGAGI. The CDR3 loop is CASSYSTGFSYNEQFF. The CDR3 coding sequence is TGTGCCAGCAGTTACTCGACAGGCTTCTCCTACAATGAGCAGTTCTTC.

V is TRBV29-1 and J is TRBJ1-2; weak D call: TRBD1 (5 bases). Germline-derived CDR1 and CDR2 are SQVTM and ANQGSEA. The V end lost 0 bases, the J end lost 5 bases, and 16 bases lay between the germline ends. This CDR3 has 15 amino acids. The CDR3 DNA sequence: TGCAGCGTTGAAGATCTTCCCAGGGCTTCTTATGGCTACACCTTC. Translated: CSVEDLPRASYGYTF.

This clonotype is a singleton in its sample. The chain is built from TRBV4-2 and TRBJ2-1; TRBD2 aligns across 10 bases. The V gene's germline CDR1 is LGHNA and CDR2 YNFKEQ. V lost 0 bases to trimming and J lost 10 bases; unmatched junction nucleotides: 12. This CDR3 has 17 residues. The CDR3 region is CASSQDPSVIAGGEQFF. The CDR3 bases are TGTGCCAGCAGCCAAGACCCTTCAGTTATAGCGGGGGGCGAGCAGTTCTTC.

In its sample, this clonotype was seen a few times. In nucleotides, the CDR3 is TGTGCCAGCAAGCTGGACAGGGTCCAAGAGACCCAGTACTTC. It encodes CASKLDRVQETQYF. This chain joins TRBV28 and TRBJ2-5; 8 bases are shared with TRBD1. The ends lost 7 bases at V and 1 base at J; junction bases unmatched: 5. The CDR3 spans 14 residues. CDR1 and CDR2 from the germline V gene are MDHEN and SYDVKM.

The V call is TRBV7-9, the J call TRBJ2-1; unclear D gene. Looked up from germline, CDR1 is SEHNR and CDR2 is FQNEAQ (reference sequence). The ends were cut back, 3 bases at V and 5 bases at J, with 17 bases in the middle. The CDR3 loop spans 16 amino acids. This chain's CDR3 is CASSLPPRPHDNEQFF. CDR3 in DNA: TGTGCCAGCAGCTTGCCCCCTCGTCCACATGACAATGAGCAGTTCTTC.